These 16 T cell receptor beta chains came from one sample sequenced in a study of cytomegalovirus exposure and HLA in healthy donors. In the PCR, 60 Vbeta and 13 Jbeta primers were used. The data were produced by immunoSEQ multiplex PCR, yet TCRdb's version contains in-frame clones alone and is incomplete. The top ten hold 9% to 9.5% of the sample, which has tens of thousands of clones, approximately 86% seen once. The specimen was PBMCs. These receptors came from a man aged 25-40 years in good health and CMV-seropositive.

The chain recombines TRBV19 with TRBJ2-7, with TRBD2 identical over 11 bases. Per the germline V gene, CDR1 is LNHDA and CDR2 is SQIVND (reference sequence). J lost 7 bases, V lost 5 bases, and 7 bases had no gene match. There are 14 residues in the CDR3. In DNA, the CDR3 is TGTGCCAGTAGTTTAGCGGGAGGGCCGGGAGAGCAGTACTTC. Amino acid sequence: CASSLAGGPGEQYF. Using reference TRBV19 and TRBJ2-7 for the parts outside the CDR3, the full variable domain is DGGITQSPKYLFRKEGQNVTLSCEQNLNHDAMYWYRQDPGQGLRLIYYSQIVNDFQKGDIAEGYSVSREKKESFPLTVTSAQKNPTAFYLCASSLAGGPGEQYFGPGTRLTVT.

The gene calls are TRBV28 and TRBJ2-7; TRBD2 is a possible D gene (6 bases). Germline V gene data show CDR1 as MDHEN and CDR2 as SYDVKM. This CDR3 has 14 residues. Between the trimmed V and J ends, which lost 2 bases and 0 bases, there was a span of 8 bases. CDR3 protein: CASSLHGSSYEQYF. As DNA, the CDR3 is TGTGCCAGCAGTTTACACGGGAGCTCCTACGAGCAGTACTTC.

The chain recombines TRBV5-1 with TRBJ1-2, with 9 bases lining up with TRBD1. Germline trimming cut 4 bases from V and 4 bases from J; bases unmatched to any gene: 5. There are 14 residues in the CDR3. From germline, CDR1 is SGHRS and CDR2 YFSETQ. The CDR3 protein is CASSLTTGGYGYTF. The DNA of the CDR3 is TGCGCCAGCAGCCTGACGACAGGGGGCTATGGCTACACCTTC.

This sequence joins TRBV11-2 and TRBJ2-3; the D gene is possibly TRBD2 (7 bases). Trimming removed 3 bases at V and 4 bases at J, with 14 bases between. Germline V gene lookup returns CDR1 SGHAT and CDR2 FQNNGV. This CDR3 spans 15 amino acids. The CDR3 is CASSLSEGGADTQYF. In DNA form, the CDR3 reads TGTGCCAGCAGCTTGAGCGAAGGGGGGGCAGATACGCAGTATTTT.

This clone appeared a single time. The chain combines TRBV18 with TRBJ1-4; tentatively, D is TRBD1 (5 bases). Germline CDR1 reads KGHSH; CDR2 reads LQKENI. V lost 6 bases and J lost 5, with 13 bases in between. The CDR3 runs to 14 residues. This chain's CDR3 is CASSVTGSNEKLFF. The CDR3 nucleotides are TGTGCCAGCTCCGTCACAGGTTCGAATGAAAAACTGTTTTTT.

The rearrangement uses TRBV11-2 and TRBJ1-5, with unresolved D. The V end was cut by 0 bases, the J end by 3 bases, with 9 bases between. There are 15 residues in the CDR3. Germline CDR1 reads SGHAT; CDR2 reads FQNNGV. CDR3 amino acids: CASSLDFQINQPQHF. In DNA form, the CDR3 reads TGTGCCAGCAGCTTAGATTTCCAGATCAATCAGCCCCAGCATTTT.

The rearrangement links TRBV7-3 to TRBJ2-3; 9 bases line up with TRBD1. J was trimmed by 4 bases and V by 5 bases; bases with no gene match: 7. This CDR3 comprises 15 residues. The germline gives CDR1 SGHTA, CDR2 FQGTGA. CDR3 protein: CASSPDRGRADTQYF. The DNA for the CDR3 is TGTGCCAGCAGCCCGGACAGGGGTAGGGCAGATACGCAGTATTTT.

This clone appeared a single time. The chain couples TRBV5-1 to TRBJ2-3, with TRBD2 matching over 9 bases. Germline V gene lookup returns CDR1 SGHRS and CDR2 YFSETQ. This CDR3 contains 14 residues. The junction had 2 bases not matched to a gene; V was cut back by 3 bases and J by 3 bases. Here the CDR3 DNA reads TGCGCCAGCAGCTGGACTAGCGCAACAGATACGCAGTATTTT. Its protein is CASSWTSATDTQYF.

The chain uses TRBV5-1 and TRBJ2-7; D is unresolved. The germline V gene has CDR1 SGHRS and CDR2 YFSETQ. Deletions cut 4 bases from V and 6 bases from J, with 11 bases between. CDR3 size: 12 residues. The CDR3 here is CASSPPPGEQYF. DNA for the CDR3: TGCGCCAGCAGCCCCCCCCCGGGCGAGCAGTACTTC.

The chain combines TRBV10-3 with TRBJ2-7, with D possibly being TRBD1 (5 bases). The V and J ends lost 10 bases and 2 bases respectively, with 18 bases between them. Per germline, CDR1 ENHRY and CDR2 SYGVKD. This CDR3 has 14 residues. The DNA for the CDR3 is TGTGCCACCAACCCCAGACAGTCAACCTACGAGCAGTACTTC. Translating gives CATNPRQSTYEQYF.

The chain carries TRBV27 and TRBJ2-2, with TRBD1 matching over 8 bases. Germline V gene data show CDR1 as MNHEY and CDR2 as SMNVEV (reference sequence). With 7 bases clipped from V and 3 bases from J, the junction kept 16 bases outside the gene matches. The CDR3 is made up of 18 amino acids. The CDR3 DNA reads TGTGCCAGCACCCCCCTGACGACAGGGGCCGGGCACACCGGGGAGCTGTTTTTT. This translates into CASTPLTTGAGHTGELFF.

The chain links TRBV5-8 to TRBJ1-6, with 9 bases lining up with TRBD1. Germline trimming cut 4 bases from V and 14 bases from J; bases unmatched to any gene: 13. CDR3 length: 15 residues. Germline V gives CDR1 SGHTS, CDR2 YDEGEE. The CDR3 here is CASSPIGTGGASLHF. DNA of the CDR3: TGTGCCAGCAGCCCTATCGGTACAGGGGGCGCCTCCCTCCACTTT.

V is TRBV19 and J is TRBJ1-5; 7 positions agree with TRBD1. Germline assignment: CDR1 LNHDA and CDR2 SQIVND (reference sequence). There are 15 residues in the CDR3. J lost 2 bases, V lost 3 bases, and 4 bases had no gene match. In DNA, the CDR3 is TGTGCCAGTAGTATCTGGGGGACAGGCAATCAGCCCCAGCATTTT. Translating gives CASSIWGTGNQPQHF.

The rearrangement links TRBV10-3 to TRBJ2-1, with a tentative D call TRBD1 (7 bases). The CDR3 is 13 amino acids. CDR1 ENHRY and CDR2 SYGVKD come from the germline V gene. V was pared by 6 bases and J by 5 bases, with 11 bases between. The CDR3, as DNA: TGTGCCATCAGCAGGGGGGTTAACAATGAGCAGTTCTTC. Protein: CAISRGVNNEQFF.

The chain combines TRBV5-1 with TRBJ2-1; 7 bases map to TRBD1. J gave up 0 bases and V 2 bases, and 8 bases lay outside the gene matches. CDR3 size: 17 residues. CDR1 and CDR2 from the germline V gene are SGHRS and YFSETQ. Written as DNA, the CDR3 is TGCGCCAGCAGCTTTTTTTTCGGGACAGCCTCCTACAATGAGCAGTTCTTC. Translated, it gives CASSFFFGTASYNEQFF.

V usage is TRBV27 and J usage is TRBJ2-5; 7 bases match TRBD2. The V gene end was trimmed by 5 bases and the J gene end by 1 base; junction bases not matched to a gene: 4. The CDR3 runs 14 residues. The germline CDR1 and CDR2 sequences are MNHEY and SMNVEV (reference sequence). The CDR3 region is CASSPGLVQETQYF. The DNA of the CDR3 is TGTGCCAGCAGTCCCGGACTAGTCCAAGAGACCCAGTACTTC.